This passage covers 14 T cell receptor beta chains from one sample sequenced in a study of molecular identifiers for immune sequencing clone quantification. TCRdb processed the PCR reads anew with MiXCR; each CDR3 protein has one entry. The sample has about 640,000 distinct CDR3 sequences; about 20% are singletons. The sample consisted of naive CD8+ T cells from blood, with Jurkat cell RNA spiked in. Described subset: FACS-sorted CD8+CD4-CCR7+CD45RA+ naive T cells. All receptors derive from a human donor in good health. Some libraries in this study had Jurkat cell RNA spiked in.

The chain has TRBV19 and TRBJ2-5, with D unclear. Between the trimmed V and J ends, which lost 5 bases and 3 bases, there was a span of 4 bases. Per the germline V gene, CDR1 is LNHDA and CDR2 is SQIVND (reference sequence). The CDR3 sequence is 11 residues long. The CDR3: CASSLKETQYF. CDR3 coding DNA: TGTGCCAGTAGTCTCAAAGAGACCCAGTACTTC.

The genes are TRBV29-1 and TRBJ2-1, with D tentatively TRBD1 (6 bases). V gave up 1 base and J gave up 0 bases, with 22 bases separating them. Germline CDR1 SQVTM, CDR2 ANQGSEA. The CDR3 extends over 19 amino acids. This CDR3 is CSVEGWGRDTLSSYNEQFF. The CDR3 DNA sequence: TGCAGCGTTGAAGGTTGGGGCCGGGACACCCTGAGCTCCTACAATGAGCAGTTCTTC.

This clonotype was detected ten times or more. V usage is TRBV5-6 and J usage is TRBJ1-1; D is undetermined. V lost 2 bases to trimming and J lost 7 bases, with 6 bases between them. CDR1 SGHDT and CDR2 YYEEEE come from the germline V gene. The CDR3 has 11 residues. The CDR3 coding sequence is TGTGCCAGCAGCTTAGGACGTGAAGCTTTCTTT. Encoded protein: CASSLGREAFF.

The chain recombines TRBV30 with TRBJ2-7; unclear D gene. The V gene's germline CDR1 is GTSNPN and CDR2 SVGIG (reference sequence). The CDR3 contains 13 residues. V was cut by 0 bases and J by 5 bases, with 11 bases left in between. The CDR3 sequence: CAWSVLGINEQYF. As DNA, the CDR3 is TGTGCCTGGAGTGTACTTGGGATTAACGAGCAGTACTTC.

With respect to this clonotype: The junction and the germline gene differ at one end; a read error may be behind it. The chain combines TRBV15 with TRBJ2-7, with 7 bases aligning to TRBD1. The CDR3 is made up of 14 amino acids. Germline V gives CDR1 LNHNV, CDR2 YYDKDF (reference sequence). The CDR3 nucleotides are TGTGCCGCCAGCAGTCTGACAGGGACATCTGAGCAGTACTTC. Translated, it gives CAASSLTGTSEQYF.

A remark on this clonotype: This may arise from a read error, as a much more abundant clone is one base away. J is TRBJ2-5 and V is TRBV18; possibly TRBD2 for D (5 bases). Germline assignment: CDR1 KGHSH and CDR2 LQKENI. Trimming took 3 bases from V and 7 from J, leaving 18 bases between them. The CDR3 sequence is 15 residues long. The CDR3 is CASSPTLSSEGTQYF. CDR3 nucleotides: TGTGCCAGCTCACCGACTCTTTCGTCTGAGGGGACCCAGTACTTC.

Turning to this clonotype: A much larger clone lies one base from this, so it may be a read error. This rearrangement joins TRBV4-3 to TRBJ2-7; TRBD2 aligns across 10 bases. This CDR3 has 15 residues. CDR1 is LGHNA and CDR2 is YSLEER in the germline V gene. DNA of the CDR3: TGCGCCAGCAACCAAGCTGCTAGCGGGAGCTACGAGCAGTACTTC. Translated: CASNQAASGSYEQYF.

This clonotype was found a few times. The chain links TRBV19 to TRBJ2-3, with 11 bases aligning to TRBD1. Trimming cost V 7 bases and J 6 bases; bases outside gene matches: 3. The CDR3 is 13 residues long. Germline V gene data show CDR1 as LNHDA and CDR2 as SQIVND (reference sequence). The CDR3 coding sequence is TGTGCCAGTACTGGACAGGGGGCTGATACGCAGTATTTT. This codes for CASTGQGADTQYF.

The sample holds many counts of this clonotype. The V and J genes are TRBV20-1 and TRBJ1-1; D call uncertain. The V gene lost 3 bases and the J gene lost 2 bases, with 10 bases spanning the gap. This CDR3 is 13 amino acids long. In germline, CDR1 is DFQATT, CDR2 SNEGSKA (reference sequence). The CDR3 reads CSASRHDNTEAFF. CDR3 in DNA: TGCAGTGCTAGTCGGCACGACAACACTGAAGCTTTCTTT.

This clonotype was seen at least ten times. The chain uses TRBV7-6 and TRBJ1-4; D ambiguous. Per the germline V gene, CDR1 is SGHVS and CDR2 is FNYEAQ. V lost 5 bases, J lost 8 bases, and 15 bases lay in between. The CDR3 runs 14 residues. The CDR3 reads CASSPRIPGEKLFF. In nucleotides, the CDR3 is TGTGCCAGCAGCCCCCGGATTCCTGGCGAAAAACTGTTTTTT.

This clonotype showed up just a few times. This rearrangement joins TRBV3-1 to TRBJ2-3, with 13 bases aligning to TRBD2. The germline V gene encodes CDR1 LGHDT and CDR2 YNNKEL (reference sequence). V was clipped by 3 bases and J by 8 bases; unmatched bases: 11. This CDR3 spans 17 amino acids. CDR3 in amino acids: CASSHRTSGGGAGTQYF. DNA for the CDR3: TGTGCCAGCAGCCACCGGACTAGCGGGGGTGGGGCAGGTACGCAGTATTTT.

This clonotype showed up many times. This chain joins TRBV5-4 and TRBJ2-4, with TRBD2 matching 12 bases. This CDR3 has 13 amino acids. Germline V gene sequence: CDR1 SGHNT, CDR2 YYREEE (reference sequence). The junction had 8 bases not matched to a gene; V was cut back by 4 bases and J by 15 bases. DNA of the CDR3: TGTGCCAGCAGCCACAGGACTAGCGGGGTCTCGTACTTC. Protein: CASSHRTSGVSYF.

This clonotype was picked up many times. The chain carries TRBV24-1 and TRBJ2-3; 7 nucleotides line up with TRBD2. The germline V gene encodes CDR1 KGHDR and CDR2 SFDVKD. The CDR3 is 18 residues long. V was pared by 3 bases and J by 0 bases, with 11 bases of the junction left unmatched. CDR3 bases: TGTGCCACCAGTGATATACCCGGGACTACCATAAGCACAGATACGCAGTATTTT. This codes for CATSDIPGTTISTDTQYF.

This clonotype showed up many times. This chain joins TRBV4-3 and TRBJ2-7; tentatively, D is TRBD1 (7 bases). The CDR3 sequence is 14 residues long. Germline V gene data show CDR1 as LGHNA and CDR2 as YSLEER. The V gene lost 3 bases and the J gene lost 7 bases, with 16 bases spanning the gap. The CDR3 nucleotides read TGCGCCAGCAGCCATCAGGAGGGGGCGCGAGAGCAGTACTTC. Its translation: CASSHQEGAREQYF.